A single sample gave rise to the 10 T cell receptor beta chains below, sequenced in a study of graft-versus-host responses after intestinal transplantation. Sequencing was performed with immunoSEQ multiplex PCR; in TCRdb, only in-frame clones are kept and a portion is missing. Among about 54,000 clones, roughly 89% were seen once, and the ten largest hold roughly 6%. Here the sequenced sample was PBMCs, taken approximately 97 weeks after intestinal transplant. Receptors originate from a human patient who received an intestinal transplant, so some T cells may come from the graft donor.

This chain uses TRBV7-9 with TRBJ2-7; D perhaps matches TRBD2 (6 bases). The V gene's germline CDR1 is SEHNR and CDR2 FQNEAQ (reference sequence). V was shortened by 1 base and J by 3 bases, with 13 bases between the two germline ends. The CDR3 length is 15 residues. CDR3 bases: TGTGCCAGCAGCTTAGTCCTCGGGGGAGACTACGAGCAGTACTTC. It encodes CASSLVLGGDYEQYF.

This clone has only a few counts. The chain recombines TRBV7-9 with TRBJ1-1; D not certain. This CDR3 has 11 residues. Trimming stripped 3 bases from V and 3 bases from J, with 2 bases between. Looked up from germline, CDR1 is SEHNR and CDR2 is FQNEAQ (reference sequence). CDR3 nucleotides: TGTGCCAGCAGCTTCTACACTGAAGCTTTCTTT. Translating gives CASSFYTEAFF.

The CDR3 DNA sequence: TGCGCCAGCAGCCAATTGCGGGACGACGGCGGCTACACCTTC. This sequence encodes CASSQLRDDGGYTF. The J gene is TRBJ1-2, the V gene TRBV4-1, with D possibly TRBD1 on 5 matching bases. Germline V lookup: CDR1 MGHRA, CDR2 YSYEKL. V was trimmed by 2 bases and J by 8 bases, leaving 15 bases between them. The CDR3 runs to 14 residues.

CDR3 residues: CASTGLRDQPQHF. In nucleotides, the CDR3 is TGCGCCAGCACAGGGTTGCGAGACCAGCCCCAGCATTTT. This chain uses TRBV10-2 with TRBJ1-5, with D tentatively TRBD1 (5 bases). The CDR3 has 13 amino acids. Deletions cut 7 bases from V and 7 bases from J, with 14 bases between. Germline V gene lookup returns CDR1 WSHSY and CDR2 SAAADI.

The V gene is TRBV10-1, the J gene TRBJ2-1; tentative D call: TRBD2 (6 bases). CDR1 and CDR2 (germline): WNHNN, SYGVQD (reference sequence). V was clipped by 2 bases and J by 2 bases, with 13 bases between them. The CDR3 extends over 16 amino acids. The DNA for the CDR3 is TGCGCCAGCAGTGAGATTGGGGAGGTCACCTACAATGAGCAGTTCTTC. This translates into CASSEIGEVTYNEQFF.

The gene calls are TRBV2 and TRBJ1-1; 7 bases agree with TRBD1. The CDR3 runs 11 residues. CDR1 SNHLY and CDR2 FYNNEI come from the germline V gene. Trimming cost V 7 bases and J 5 bases; bases outside gene matches: 1. The CDR3 coding sequence is TGTGCCAGCAAGACAGGGACTGAAGCTTTCTTT. Protein: CASKTGTEAFF.

This clone was counted once. The rearrangement links TRBV6-1 to TRBJ1-3, with D unresolved. Germline V gives CDR1 MNHNS, CDR2 SASEGT. This CDR3 comprises 14 residues. The V end lost 1 base, the J end lost 4 bases, and 8 bases lay between the germline ends. The CDR3 reads CASSEEIGGNTIYF. The CDR3 region has the DNA TGTGCCAGCAGTGAAGAAATAGGGGGAAACACCATATATTTT.

This chain joins TRBV11-1 and TRBJ1-3, with TRBD1 matching over 7 bases. The V segment lost 4 bases and the J segment 3 bases; nucleotides outside the gene matches: 12. The CDR3 length is 17 residues. CDR1 is SGHAT and CDR2 is FQDESV in the germline V gene (reference sequence). Here the CDR3 reads CASSSPPAQGSGNTIYF. In DNA, the CDR3 is TGTGCCAGCAGCTCTCCCCCCGCACAGGGGAGTGGAAACACCATATATTTT.

The chain joins TRBV19 to TRBJ1-1; no clear D. Trimming removed 6 bases from V and 6 bases from J, with 14 bases in between. The CDR3 sequence is 13 residues long. Germline CDR1 LNHDA, CDR2 SQIVND (reference sequence). The CDR3, as DNA: TGTGCCAGTAGCCCCTCAGGACGTCCTGAAGCTTTCTTT. Amino acid sequence: CASSPSGRPEAFF.

The rearrangement links TRBV4-2 to TRBJ1-5, with D unclear. Trimming took 0 bases from V and 3 from J, leaving 9 bases between them. The CDR3 spans 15 residues. From germline, CDR1 is LGHNA and CDR2 YNFKEQ. Here the CDR3 reads CASSQDWTPNQPQHF. The CDR3 nucleotides read TGTGCCAGCAGCCAAGATTGGACCCCCAATCAGCCCCAGCATTTT.